Each of the 24 T cell receptor beta chains below was sequenced from the same sample in a study of blood T cells in healthy people across ages. The use of a sample-barcoded 5' primer and a J-beta primer mix characterized a second PCR of roughly 7 to 11 cycles. Each CDR3 protein is one row after TCRdb ran MiXCR on the 5' RACE reads. This sample yields 450,000 to 650,000 distinct CDR3 sequences, of which approximately 25% are seen a single time; under 9% belongs to the top ten. In addition, the sample was reused for a study of T cells of mothers and their children.

The sequenced sample consisted of blood. The receptors were gathered from a boy younger than 18 in good health.

V usage is TRBV7-2 and J usage is TRBJ1-5; D might be TRBD1 (6 bases). The V and J ends lost 5 bases and 0 bases respectively, with 14 bases between them. The CDR3 sequence is 16 residues long. Germline V gene sequence: CDR1 SGHTA, CDR2 FQGNSA. The CDR3 sequence is CASSLGGRDSNQPQHF. In DNA, the CDR3 is TGTGCCAGCAGCCTAGGGGGACGGGATAGCAATCAGCCCCAGCATTTT.

This chain uses TRBV5-1 with TRBJ2-3; a weak D match, TRBD2 (6 bases). This CDR3 has 14 amino acids. Germline V gene data show CDR1 as SGHRS and CDR2 as YFSETQ. The germline V and J ends were trimmed by 0 bases and 6 bases, with 11 bases remaining between them. CDR3 coding DNA: TGCGCCAGCAGCTTGGGAGGAGGGGAGGATACGCAGTATTTT. Protein sequence: CASSLGGGEDTQYF. Supplemented by reference TRBV5-1 and TRBJ2-3, the full variable domain reads KAGVTQTPRYLIKTRGQQVTLSCSPISGHRSVSWYQQTPGQGLQFLFEYFSETQRNKGNFPGRFSGRQFSNSRSEMNVSTLELGDSALYLCASSLGGGEDTQYFGPGTRLTVL.

There are a few counts of this clonotype. A much larger clone is a single base away; this may be a read error. The chain links TRBV6-1 to TRBJ2-1; 10 bases fit TRBD2. The junction had 3 bases not matched to a gene; V was cut back by 4 bases and J by 0 bases. Germline V lookup: CDR1 MNHNS, CDR2 SASEGT. The CDR3 loop spans 16 amino acids. The CDR3 DNA reads TGTGCCAGCAGTGGGACTAGCGGCAGCTCCTACAATGAGCAGTTCTTC. Translated: CASSGTSGSSYNEQFF.

This clonotype showed up just a few times. This chain joins TRBV12-3 or TRBV12-4 and TRBJ1-3, with 9 bases identical to TRBD1. CDR3 length: 14 amino acids. V gave up 5 bases and J gave up 5 bases; unmatched junction bases: 4. In DNA, the CDR3 is TGTGCCAGCAGTCTACAGGGGGCAAGAAACACCATATATTTT. Its protein is CASSLQGARNTIYF.

To note about this clonotype: The junction shows a germline mismatch at one end, possibly a read error. The V call is TRBV15, the J call TRBJ2-5, with 8 bases identical to TRBD1. This CDR3 contains 15 residues. Germline loops: CDR1 LNHNV, CDR2 YYDKDF (reference sequence). The CDR3 loop is CATSRPGQELRVEFF. DNA for the CDR3: TGTGCCACCAGCAGACCGGGACAGGAGCTTAGGGTGGAGTTCTTC.

The genes are TRBV19 and TRBJ2-5; unclear D gene. The better agreement between TRBJ2-7 and the DNA end casts doubt on the J call. The CDR3 is 15 residues long. Germline V gives CDR1 LNHDA, CDR2 SQIVND (reference sequence). The CDR3 DNA sequence: TGTGCCAGTAGTACCTCCCAGGCAGCCACCTACGAGCAGTACTTC. Its protein product is CASSTSQAATYEQYF.

This rearrangement joins TRBV2 to TRBJ2-7, with 12 nucleotides matching TRBD1. The CDR3 totals 17 residues. Germline CDR1 SNHLY, CDR2 FYNNEI. Trimming removed 4 bases from V and 0 bases from J; junction bases left unmatched: 7. CDR3 nucleotide sequence: TGTGCCAGCAGTGCCGGGACAGGGGGCGCGAGCTCCTACGAGCAGTACTTC. Translated, it gives CASSAGTGGASSYEQYF.

The V and J genes are TRBV29-1 and TRBJ1-2, with TRBD1 matching 10 bases. J lost 3 bases, V lost 7 bases, and 8 bases had no gene match. The germline gives CDR1 SQVTM, CDR2 ANQGSEA. The CDR3 spans 14 residues. CDR3 bases: TGCAGCGCATCCGGGACAGGGGAGGACTATGGCTACACCTTC. Amino acids: CSASGTGEDYGYTF.

This clonotype was seen a few times. The chain has TRBV9 and TRBJ1-1, with D possibly TRBD1 on 5 matching bases. Trimming pared 3 bases from V and 5 bases from J, leaving 17 bases between. CDR1 SGDLS and CDR2 YYNGEE come from the germline V gene. The CDR3 has 15 amino acids. The CDR3 loop is CASSAATGLWTEAFF. DNA for the CDR3: TGTGCCAGCAGCGCCGCTACAGGTTTATGGACTGAAGCTTTCTTT.

A note on this clonotype: At one end, the junction sequence differs from germline, possibly due to a read error. The chain links TRBV3-1 to TRBJ2-5; D ambiguous. The CDR3 totals 12 residues. CDR1 and CDR2 from the germline V gene are LGHDT and YNNKEL (reference sequence). CDR3 residues: CACSQTQETQYF. CDR3 DNA: TGTGCCTGCAGCCAGACTCAAGAGACCCAGTACTTC.

The chain couples TRBV20-1 to TRBJ1-1; D is perhaps TRBD1 (5 bases). The germline CDR1 and CDR2 sequences are DFQATT and SNEGSKA (reference sequence). Trimming took 3 bases from V and 5 from J, leaving 19 bases between them. The CDR3 runs to 15 residues. The CDR3 bases are TGCAGTGCTAGGTCGGGTTGGGGGAGTCGGACTGAAGCTTTCTTT. Translated: CSARSGWGSRTEAFF.

The J gene is TRBJ2-1, the V gene TRBV30, with 10 bases aligning to TRBD2. This CDR3 has 16 residues. With V trimmed by 4 bases and J by 0 bases, 6 bases remained unmatched. Germline V gene lookup returns CDR1 GTSNPN and CDR2 SVGIG (reference sequence). This chain's CDR3 is CAWTSGGSSSYNEQFF. CDR3 coding DNA: TGTGCCTGGACTAGCGGGGGCTCCAGCTCCTACAATGAGCAGTTCTTC. Variable domain in full (rest from reference TRBV30 and TRBJ2-1): SQTIHQWPATLVQPVGSPLSLECTVEGTSNPNLYWYRQAAGRGLQLLFYSVGIGQISSEVPQNLSASRPQDRQFILSSKKLLLSDSGFYLCAWTSGGSSSYNEQFFGPGTRLTVL.

This clonotype was recorded at least ten times. The chain recombines TRBV5-1 with TRBJ2-2; 12 bases align to TRBD2. J gave up 4 bases and V 6 bases, and 4 bases lay outside the gene matches. CDR1 is SGHRS, CDR2 YFSETQ, per germline. CDR3 length: 15 amino acids. CDR3 DNA sequence: TGCGCCAGCAAAACTAGCGGGGGGCCCACCGGGGAGCTGTTTTTT. Translation: CASKTSGGPTGELFF.

The rearrangement joins TRBV28 to TRBJ2-2; D might be TRBD1 (6 bases). CDR1 MDHEN and CDR2 SYDVKM come from the germline V gene. The CDR3 runs to 12 residues. V was shortened by 6 bases and J by 8 bases, with 10 bases between the two germline ends. CDR3 DNA: TGTGCCAGCAGGTCCGGGACAGGGGAGCTGTTTTTT. It codes for CASRSGTGELFF.

The CDR3 nucleotides are TGCGCCAGCAGCTTACAGGCTTCGGCCAAAAACATTCAGTACTTC. Translation gives CASSLQASAKNIQYF. This chain uses TRBV5-1 with TRBJ2-4; possibly TRBD1 for D (5 bases). The CDR3 contains 15 residues. CDR1 is SGHRS and CDR2 is YFSETQ in the germline V gene. Trimming left V 2 bases short and J 1 base short, with 10 bases between.

This clonotype showed up just a few times. This chain uses TRBV10-2 with TRBJ1-1; D uncertain. This CDR3 is built from 14 residues. V lost 2 bases, J lost 0 bases, and 7 bases lay in between. The V gene's germline CDR1 is WSHSY and CDR2 SAAADI. The DNA for the CDR3 is TGCGCCAGCAGTGAGGGGCGGATGAACACTGAAGCTTTCTTT. Residues: CASSEGRMNTEAFF.

This clonotype was counted a few times. The V gene is TRBV3-1, the J gene TRBJ2-5; 7 nucleotides agree with TRBD2. The closer fit of TRBJ2-1 to the DNA end suggests the J call may be wrong. The CDR3 covers 15 residues. The germline V gene encodes CDR1 LGHDT and CDR2 YNNKEL (reference sequence). The CDR3 DNA sequence: TGTGCCAGCAGCCAAACGTCGCAGGGAGGGAGAGGGCAGTTCTTC. Protein sequence: CASSQTSQGGRGQFF.

This clonotype came up a few times. The rearrangement joins TRBV7-2 to TRBJ2-3; a weak D match, TRBD2 (6 bases). V was cut by 4 bases and J by 0 bases, with 11 bases left in between. Germline CDR1 is SGHTA and CDR2 is FQGNSA. CDR3 length equals 15 residues. This CDR3 reads CASSSKSGSTDTQYF. CDR3 DNA: TGTGCCAGCAGCTCGAAAAGCGGGAGCACAGATACGCAGTATTTT.

This chain uses TRBV4-3 with TRBJ1-3, with TRBD1 as a possible D gene (6 bases). From germline, CDR1 is LGHNA and CDR2 YSLEER. CDR3 size: 13 residues. The V and J ends lost 6 bases and 8 bases respectively, with 14 bases between them. CDR3 region: CASSHDQGHTIYF. CDR3 in DNA: TGCGCCAGCAGTCACGATCAGGGGCACACCATATATTTT.

The J gene is TRBJ2-2, the V gene TRBV30; D is ambiguous. V lost 0 bases and J lost 8, with 10 bases in between. From germline, CDR1 is GTSNPN and CDR2 SVGIG (reference sequence). This CDR3 spans 13 amino acids. CDR3 in DNA: TGTGCCTGGAGTGTACTTTTTCGAGGGGAGCTGTTTTTT. It specifies CAWSVLFRGELFF.

This clonotype was seen a handful of times. The chain is built from TRBV28 and TRBJ2-5, with D possibly TRBD2 on 6 matching bases. The last part of the DNA fits TRBJ2-1 better; the J call may be wrong. Germline V gene data show CDR1 as MDHEN and CDR2 as SYDVKM. The CDR3 is made up of 13 amino acids. The CDR3: CASGGRLYNEQFF. CDR3 DNA: TGTGCCAGCGGAGGGAGGCTTTACAATGAGCAGTTCTTC.

This clonotype was observed a few times. The rearrangement links TRBV20-1 to TRBJ1-4, with no clear D. Trimming stripped 3 bases from V and 8 bases from J, with 13 bases between. Germline V lookup: CDR1 DFQATT, CDR2 SNEGSKA (reference sequence). This CDR3 is built from 13 residues. The CDR3 DNA reads as TGCAGTGCTAGTACCGACGGGGTAGAAAAACTGTTTTTT. It specifies CSASTDGVEKLFF.

This rearrangement joins TRBV5-1 to TRBJ2-7, with TRBD1 matching 11 bases. With the DNA end fitting TRBJ2-1 better, the J assignment may be wrong. CDR1 is SGHRS and CDR2 is YFSETQ in the germline V gene. The CDR3 consists of 14 residues. DNA of the CDR3: TGCGCCAGCAGCACCGGGACAGGGGGTAATGAGCAGTTCTTC. Protein sequence: CASSTGTGGNEQFF.

This clonotype was found a few times. The chain carries TRBV7-9 and TRBJ2-5; D is unresolved. TRBJ2-1 explains the end of the DNA better; the J call may be wrong. CDR1 is SEHNR, CDR2 FQNEAQ, per germline (reference sequence). The CDR3 is 10 amino acids. CDR3 in DNA: TGTGCCAGCGGTCACAATGAGCAGTTCTTC. It encodes CASGHNEQFF.